This note documents a single T cell receptor beta chain sequence. The entry originates in a study of blood T cell repertoires in COVID-19. Study background: The United States, Italy and Spain were the sources of the acute and convalescent COVID-19 samples.

CDR1 and CDR2 (germline): DFQATT, SNEGSKA (reference sequence). V was trimmed by 3 bases and J by 0 bases, leaving 21 bases between them. The CDR3 is 18 amino acids. Under the authors' procedure: Amplified reference gene primers provided the basis for estimating nucleated cell counts. The method was immunoSEQ multiplex PCR; TCRdb's version includes in-frame clones alone and lacks a portion of them. V and J calls plus clone size are reproduced from that table; the DNA served to infer D and trimming. Here the sample spans about 300,000 clones, about 84% being singletons. Input material: peripheral blood. This chain links TRBV20-1 with TRBJ2-4, with a possible D match to TRBD2 (6 bases). This TCR came from a woman in her forties or fifties with acute or convalescent COVID-19. The CDR3 sequence: CSASERRGTSLAKNIQYF. The CDR3 bases are TGCAGTGCTAGTGAGCGGCGAGGGACTTCATTAGCCAAAAACATTCAGTACTTC.